This TCR beta chain was recovered during a study of blood T cells in healthy people across ages. Together with a sample-barcoded 5' primer, a J-beta primer mix was included in a second PCR lasting roughly 7 to 11 cycles. TCRdb recomputed calls from the 5' RACE reads with MiXCR, one row per CDR3 protein. The repertoire holds about 1.5 million distinct CDR3 sequences, with under 55% as singletons. Trimming pared 4 bases from V and 1 base from J, leaving 7 bases between. The CDR3 runs to 14 residues. Germline-derived CDR1 and CDR2 are LGHNA and YNFKEQ. This chain uses TRBV4-2 with TRBJ2-2, with D uncertain. The material sequenced was blood. This receptor was taken from a woman younger than 30 in good health. The CDR3: CASSLRMNTGELFF. As DNA, the CDR3 is TGTGCCAGCAGCCTACGCATGAACACCGGGGAGCTGTTTTTT.